Sequencing of this T cell receptor (beta chain) was carried out in a study of blood T cell repertoires in COVID-19. Across the study: The United States, Italy and Spain provided the acute and convalescent COVID-19 samples. T cells, B-cell-depleted T cells, or PBMCs supplied cDNA or gDNA.

As originally analysed: Reference gene primer amplification yielded estimated nucleated cell counts. Here immunoSEQ multiplex PCR was the method, and the copy in TCRdb shows in-frame clones only, minus some. V and J calls plus clone size are reproduced from that table; the DNA served to infer D and trimming. This table has some 270,000 clones, 70% to 90% appearing once. The CDR3 totals 17 residues. Germline V gene lookup returns CDR1 SGHRS and CDR2 YFSETQ. J gave up 0 bases and V 4 bases, and 10 bases lay outside the gene matches. Sequencing used peripheral blood. The receptor comes from a woman aged 70-85 years with acute or convalescent COVID-19. The chain employs TRBV5-1 and TRBJ2-1; 7 bases agree with TRBD2. The CDR3 reads CASSGRGGGSSYNEQFF. CDR3 nucleotides: TGCGCCAGCAGCGGTAGGGGCGGGGGTAGCTCCTACAATGAGCAGTTCTTC.